Given below is one TCR beta chain in context. No antigen is known for it. ViraFEST used viral peptide pools to expand antigen-specific CD4+ T cells before sequencing. Once cultured for nine to ten days, the cells underwent separation to obtain CD4+ T cells. Convalescent patients had PCR-confirmed SARS-CoV-2 infection between March and December 2020. Approximately 2.1 million PBMC were placed in each well, which was supplemented with 10 IU/ml IL-2 and approximately 10 ug/ml peptides. The data belong to a study of vaccination effects on CD4 cells after COVID-19. TCRdb's copy holds only in-frame clones and misses some; the assay was immunoSEQ multiplex PCR. The sample lists tens of thousands of clones; about 80% were seen once. Study-wide results and caveats: Clones arising from infection and from vaccination showed marked clonal contraction late after vaccination.

Germline CDR1 is KGHSH and CDR2 is LQKENI. The CDR3 sequence is 13 residues long. Deletions cut 6 bases from V and 1 base from J, with 9 bases between. This sequence joins TRBV18 and TRBJ1-1; D gene unclear. The sample consisted of CD4+ T cells from PBMCs cultured with a peptide pool, taken before COVID-19 vaccination. The TCR sequence derives from a human donor who had a prior SARS-CoV-2 infection. CDR3 nucleotides: TGTGCCAGCTCCGATTCAGAGAACACTGAAGCTTTCTTT. Amino acids: CASSDSENTEAFF.